This T cell receptor beta chain was recovered during a study of blood T cell repertoires in COVID-19. Across the whole study: Samples representing acute and convalescent COVID-19 were sourced from the United States, Italy and Spain. T cells, B-cell-depleted T cells, or PBMCs supplied cDNA or gDNA.

Authors' processing steps: Reference gene primer amplification gave estimated nucleated cell counts. The assay was immunoSEQ multiplex PCR, and TCRdb's table has in-frame clones only and misses some. The DNA was the basis for D and trimming; V, J and clone size are from that table. The data contain 150,000 to 200,000 clones, roughly 77% of them seen just once; the ten biggest clones take up about a tenth. Germline assignment: CDR1 SGHTA and CDR2 FQGTGA. The length of the CDR3 is 16 residues. V dropped 0 bases and J dropped 5 bases, with 14 bases sitting between them. The TCR was taken from a human donor in a cohort sampled during active COVID-19. Sequencing input: peripheral blood. This chain links TRBV7-3 with TRBJ2-1; the D gene is possibly TRBD2 (6 bases). CDR3 amino acids: CASSLTGPGVNNEQFF. The DNA of the CDR3 is TGTGCCAGCAGCTTAACGGGTCCGGGAGTAAACAATGAGCAGTTCTTC.